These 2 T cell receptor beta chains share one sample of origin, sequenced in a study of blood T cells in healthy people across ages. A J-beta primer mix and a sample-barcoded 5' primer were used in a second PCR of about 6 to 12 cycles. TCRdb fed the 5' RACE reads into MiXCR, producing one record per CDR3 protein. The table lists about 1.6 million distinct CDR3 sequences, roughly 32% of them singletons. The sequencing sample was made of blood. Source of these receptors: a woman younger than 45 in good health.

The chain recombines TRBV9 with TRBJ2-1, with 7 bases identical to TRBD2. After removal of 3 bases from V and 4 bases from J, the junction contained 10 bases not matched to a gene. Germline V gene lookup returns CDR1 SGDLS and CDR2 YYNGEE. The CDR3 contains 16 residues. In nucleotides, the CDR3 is TGTGCCAGCAGCGGAGATACTAGCGATCAATACAATGAGCAGTTCTTC. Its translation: CASSGDTSDQYNEQFF. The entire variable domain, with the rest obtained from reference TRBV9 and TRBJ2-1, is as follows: DSGVTQTPKHLITATGQRVTLRCSPRSGDLSVYWYQQSLDQGLQFLIQYYNGEERAKGNILERFSAQQFPDLHSELNLSSLELGDSALYFCASSGDTSDQYNEQFFGPGTRLTVL.

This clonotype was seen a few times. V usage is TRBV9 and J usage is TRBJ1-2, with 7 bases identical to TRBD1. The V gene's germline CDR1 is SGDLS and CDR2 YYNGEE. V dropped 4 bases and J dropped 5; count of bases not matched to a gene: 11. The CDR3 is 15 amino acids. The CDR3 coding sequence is TGTGCCAGCAGCCCCTCCTCAGGGGGAGAATATGGCTACACCTTC. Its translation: CASSPSSGGEYGYTF.